This note documents a single T cell receptor beta chain sequence. The V gene's germline CDR1 is SNHLY and CDR2 FYNNEI. The CDR3 is 17 amino acids. The V and J ends lost 2 bases and 3 bases, in that order; junction bases with no gene match: 11. This sample is drawn from a study of blood T cell repertoires in COVID-19. In the study overall: From the United States, Italy and Spain came samples of acute and convalescent COVID-19. The cDNA or gDNA used as material had been derived from T cells, B-cell-depleted T cells, or PBMCs.

In the authors' workflow: Amplification of reference gene primers provided the estimated nucleated cell counts. Generated by immunoSEQ multiplex PCR, the TCRdb table keeps only in-frame clones and is missing some. That table gives V, J and clone size, and the DNA gave D and trimming. In the table there are about 160,000 clones, about nine tenths of which are singletons. The receptor's source is a woman aged 60-75 years who had recovered from COVID-19. The chain couples TRBV2 to TRBJ2-7; the match to TRBD1 covers 9 bases. Specimen: peripheral blood. The CDR3 protein is CASSEWDRVGQSYEQYF. Here the CDR3 DNA reads TGTGCCAGCAGTGAATGGGACAGGGTTGGTCAGAGCTACGAGCAGTACTTC.